Sequencing of this T cell receptor (beta chain) was carried out in a study of blood T cells in healthy people across ages (dated by TCRdb to 2014 to 2015). Regarding the complete study: In model experiments, template switching captured roughly one uniquely barcoded TCR beta cDNA molecule for every two T cells. To track age-related changes in TCR beta repertoire diversity, the study relied on deep sequencing normalized with unique cDNA molecular identifiers. The donors were split into four age groups: young (average 16 years), middle-aged (over 35), aged (more than 60) and long-lived (more than 80). Donors of different ages were randomly distributed across sequencing lanes to avoid experimental bias. Using the same blood draw, the study looked at two additional independent replicas of 1 million unique cDNA reads for two donors, one aged 18 to 30 and the other aged 80 or older.

On this clonotype: No cognate antigen has been identified for it. One base away lies a much larger clone, so this may be a sequencing read error.

The V and J ends are trimmed by 4 bases and 0 bases, leaving 3 bases between them. CDR1 and CDR2, per the germline V gene (reference sequence), are SEHNR and FQNEAQ. From cysteine to phenylalanine, the CDR3 is 12 amino acids long. CDR3 DNA only is kept here, 36 bases in frame from base 1. The method was 5' RACE. Reads for this sample came from an Illumina HiSeq 2500. The second PCR ran for about 6 to 12 cycles and used a J-beta primer mix along with a sample-barcoded 5' primer. A unique molecular identifier was introduced onto each TCR beta cDNA molecule by a template-switch 5' adaptor carrying 12 random nucleotides. At least 2.5 million CDR3-containing paired-end reads were obtained from each sample. First-strand cDNA synthesis was performed from all RNA using the Mint cDNA synthesis kit, with priming by a TRBC-specific oligonucleotide. Following uracil-DNA glycosylase treatment, all cDNA underwent a first 18-cycle PCR with the universal primers M1SS and BC2_uni_R. The paper's data handling went like this. For normalization, 1 million high-quality reads were randomly selected from each sample, with every read carrying a distinct molecular identifier. Instead of being binned into consensus sequences, reads that shared molecular identifiers were thrown out. MiTCR, run with a Q25 quality threshold and the strictest error-elimination algorithm, handled CDR3 identification, clonotype clustering and error correction. A nonparametric unseen species model using Euler transformation provided a lower-bound estimate of total TCR beta diversity. TCRdb reanalyzed the raw reads on its own, using fastp at Q25 for trimming and MiXCR for clone calling, and kept in-frame beta chains. Entries that share a CDR3 protein sequence are merged under the most common genes and DNA. The V and J calls here are based on TCRdb, not the publication. Present in this sample are around 900,000 distinct CDR3 sequences, around 26% of which were seen just once. The ten largest clones capture 15% to 20% of the sample.

The 39 donors, aged 6 to 90 years, were systemically healthy Caucasian individuals from Russia. Around 10 milliliters of peripheral blood were drawn from each donor into EDTA-treated Vacutainer tubes. Ficoll-Paque density-gradient centrifugation was used to isolate PBMCs, with at least 6.5 million per sample. Trizol reagent was used to extract total RNA from the PBMCs, yielding at least 6 micrograms per sample. Naive CD45RAhigh/CD27high T cell percentages were measured by flow cytometry on a PBMC aliquot from every donor. Broader findings and caveats from the paper: Compared with the aged group, the long-lived group had more naive CD4+ T cells, fewer expanded clones and increased TCR diversity, a pattern suggesting age selection. Total diversity estimates from one million sequenced T cells were considered lower bounds and underestimates. Observed TCR beta diversity correlated strongly with the percentage of naive T cells measured by flow cytometry. Bulk unsorted PBMC profiling prevented conclusive comparison of naive and antigen-experienced compartments. Donor CMV infection status was unknown, potentially confounding age-related changes in expanded clonotypes. As age increased, observed TCR beta diversity per million T cells dropped in a roughly linear way, and a significant reduction was already evident by age around 41.

This TCR derives from a woman older than 75 in good health. Recombination linked TRBV7-9 to TRBJ2-5; the D gene lacks a confident call. The source material was blood. The nucleotide sequence is TGTGCCAGCAGCTGGGACCAAGAGACCCAGTACTTC. It translates as CASSWDQETQYF.